This T cell receptor (beta chain) stems from a study of shared clonotypes between healthy human individuals (dated by TCRdb to 2018 to 2021). For context, the study as a whole: A few men and two women, aged 18 to 49 years, made up the cohort. To estimate repertoire size and how much clonotype sharing occurs between individuals, the study deeply sequenced the blood TCR repertoires of about five healthy adults. Per donor, leukapheresis produced somewhere between about 0.9 and 9 billion PBMCs. For each donor, three plates each were used for CD4 naive and CD4 memory, two plates were used for CD8 naive, and one plate was used for CD8 memory. To increase sequencing depth and limit assay-specific biases, TCR repertoire library preparation and sequencing were carried out by different laboratories using diverse techniques. Broader findings and caveats from the paper: Naive subsets generally had larger estimated clonotype richness than memory subsets did. Clonotypes shared by all four sorted-subset donors showed higher generation probabilities than non-shared clonotypes. About 5% of naive CD4, roughly 3.5% of naive CD8, 2.3% of memory CD4, and roughly 0.4% of memory CD8 clonotypes were shared across a handful of donors. Pairwise subsampling led to the expectation that sequencing depth would affect the degree of clonotype sharing among donors. Incomplete sequencing was indicated by rarefaction of sorted-subset datasets, despite the large sequencing depth. Because the study included only a small number of donors, the genetic and exposure-history diversity represented was limited. Sampling was limited to blood, and TCR repertoires in tissue likely differ from TCR repertoires in blood.

As to this clone: The antigen this receptor binds is unknown. Per-base quality was not reported, and no clone a single base away is much larger than it.

Using the deep immunoSEQ assay, multiplex PCR amplified TCR CDR3 regions from genomic DNA. Extracted genomic DNA from each cell subset was distributed evenly across all wells of several immunoSEQ 96-well plates, and each plate was treated as a replicate. Each replicate PCR for sorted subsets received about 210 ng genomic DNA, equal to around 32,000 T cell genomes. Purified libraries were quantified with a Qubit 3.0 fluorometer, sized on a Bioanalyzer 2100, and re-quantified with the KAPA Library Quantification kit. A separate single-read 150-cycle Illumina NextSeq 550 flow cell was used to sequence each immunoSEQ 96-well plate. As for how the authors treated the data: Because only junctional sequences without quality scores were contained in the immunoSEQ output, filtering matching that applied to full-length reads could not be performed. To assign V/J genes and CDR3, sequences were annotated against IMGT germline references using PyIR, a Python wrapper for IgBLAST v1.9. Any read was removed if the V/J assignment was weak (E-value above 1e-6), the CDR3 was missing, or the read contained stop codons, out-of-frame junctions, or ambiguous translated residues. A V3J clonotype was defined by an identical inferred V gene, J gene, and CDR3 amino acid sequence. The percentage overlap between two repertoires was calculated by dividing the number of shared unique clonotypes by the size of the smaller repertoire. Richness of each repertoire was evaluated using RTK rarefaction, the Chao1 estimator, and Recon v2.1 estimates of unobserved clonotypes. For all TCRbeta clonotypes obtained by the gDNA method from a handful of donors, generation probabilities were computed with OLGA. What TCRdb holds here is the immuneACCESS table cut down to in-frame rearrangements. Part of the clones is not present; checked against another copy, under half of the missing clones reflect an unresolved V gene, and the others are unexplained. V and J calls and clone size are those listed in that table; D and trimming were worked out from the DNA. The sample table shows fewer than 3 million clones, and 85% to 95% are seen once. Approximately 0.4% of the sample belongs to the ten largest clones.

The CDR3 measures 17 amino acids from cysteine to phenylalanine. Of all the DNA, just the CDR3 is kept, 51 bases in frame from base 1. Healthy HIV-negative adults with no recently reported acute infections or vaccinations were included as donors. All donors were Caucasian adults living in Nashville, Tennessee, USA. Magnetic negative selection was used to enrich CD4+ T cells, after which naive cells were positively selected on CD45RA and the negative fraction became the memory subset. Blood was collected by leukapheresis, and PBMCs were isolated by Ficoll-Histopaque density gradient centrifugation and then cryopreserved in liquid nitrogen vapor phase. Analytical flow cytometry was used to check the purity and quantity of every magnetically sorted T cell population. Each sorted fraction had its genomic DNA isolated and then quantified by UV absorbance on a Nanodrop 2000c.

Sequencing input: naive CD4+ T cells from PBMCs. This sample's cell subset or site label indicates: CD45RA+ positively selected. Recombination connected TRBV21-1 to TRBJ1-5. TRBV21-1 is a listed pseudogene. The clonotype was recovered from a man between 18 and 29 years old in good health. Some clones in this sample may be carry-over from other donors' samples. CDR3 loop: CASSLVRSYYSNQPQHF. The DNA sequence is TGTGCCAGCAGCTTAGTTAGGTCATACTATAGCAATCAGCCCCAGCATTTT.